A single sample gave rise to the 9 T cell receptor beta chains below, sequenced in a study of beta chain features in type 1 diabetes. General study points: Among patients with Type 1 diabetes, TCRB CDR3s were moderately but significantly shorter in every one of the four CD4+ subsets.

The study reverse transcribed the entire isolated RNA, so it sequenced expressed TCRB transcripts. Some clones are missing from TCRdb's copy, which holds only in-frame ones; the method was immunoSEQ multiplex PCR. The data contain around 280,000 clones, 15% of them singletons. For these TCRs, the target antigens are not known. Sequenced sample: naive CD4+ T cells from blood. Every receptor here comes from a man between 18 and 35 years old with type 1 diabetes.

The chain couples TRBV6-5 to TRBJ2-1; 7 bases agree with TRBD2. Germline V gene sequence: CDR1 MNHEY, CDR2 SVGAGI. This CDR3 contains 11 residues. V gave up 5 bases and J gave up 13 bases; unmatched junction bases: 5. The CDR3 region is CASSQGLIQFF. For the CDR3, the DNA is TGTGCCAGCAGTCAGGGACTAATTCAGTTCTTC.

This sequence joins TRBV19 and TRBJ1-5, with D tentatively TRBD1 (5 bases). The germline gives CDR1 LNHDA, CDR2 SQIVND (reference sequence). The CDR3 length is 15 residues. The V end was cut by 3 bases, the J end by 3 bases, with 12 bases between. CDR3 loop: CASSIVRAPNQPQHF. In DNA, the CDR3 is TGTGCCAGTAGTATTGTCAGGGCCCCCAATCAGCCCCAGCATTTT.

This chain uses TRBV4-2 with TRBJ2-7; D is perhaps TRBD1 (5 bases). V was shortened by 11 bases and J by 5 bases, with 22 bases between the two germline ends. In germline, CDR1 is LGHNA, CDR2 YNFKEQ. This CDR3 has 14 residues. This chain's CDR3 is CAVSLGQELHEQYF. The CDR3 DNA reads as TGTGCCGTAAGCCTGGGGCAGGAGCTTCACGAGCAGTACTTC.

The chain recombines TRBV5-4 with TRBJ1-2; tentatively, D is TRBD1 (5 bases). This CDR3 is 15 amino acids long. From germline, CDR1 is SGHNT and CDR2 YYREEE (reference sequence). Trimming stripped 3 bases from V and 5 bases from J, with 17 bases between. As DNA, the CDR3 is TGTGCCAGCAGCTCCTCCTTAAGGCAGGGATATGGCTACACCTTC. It is translated as CASSSSLRQGYGYTF. Full variable domain (outside the CDR3, taken from reference TRBV5-4 and TRBJ1-2): ETGVTQSPTHLIKTRGQQVTLRCSSQSGHNTVSWYQQALGQGPQFIFQYYREEENGRGNFPPRFSGLQFPNYSSELNVNALELDDSALYLCASSSSLRQGYGYTFGSGTRLTVV.

This clone showed up just a few times. The chain has TRBV7-9 and TRBJ1-2; D is ambiguous. Germline assignment: CDR1 SEHNR and CDR2 FQNEAQ (reference sequence). V lost 4 bases and J 7 bases, leaving 19 bases between the germline ends. The CDR3 consists of 15 residues. CDR3 sequence: CASSYSGSSSIGYTF. For the CDR3, the DNA is TGTGCCAGCAGCTACAGTGGGTCAAGCTCCATTGGCTACACCTTC.

Only a few counts were recorded for this clone. The rearrangement joins TRBV7-2 to TRBJ1-2; 9 bases line up with TRBD1. Germline CDR1 and CDR2: SGHTA and FQGNSA. The CDR3 has 13 residues. After removal of 5 bases from V and 6 bases from J, the junction contained 4 bases not matched to a gene. CDR3 sequence (DNA): TGTGCCAGCAGCATTCGACAGGGGGATGGCTACACCTTC. Its translation: CASSIRQGDGYTF.

This clone was counted only a few times. The V and J genes are TRBV28 and TRBJ2-7, with 7 bases lining up with TRBD1. The length of the CDR3 is 14 residues. The V gene's germline CDR1 is MDHEN and CDR2 SYDVKM. The J segment lost 6 bases and the V segment lost 5 bases, leaving 10 bases of the junction unmatched. The CDR3 protein is CASSVPGQMFEQYF. The DNA of the CDR3 is TGTGCCAGCAGTGTACCGGGACAGATGTTCGAGCAGTACTTC.

This clone was picked up a small number of times. The rearrangement links TRBV29-1 to TRBJ1-2; no reliable D call. The germline V gene encodes CDR1 SQVTM and CDR2 ANQGSEA. The CDR3 has 15 amino acids. The germline V and J ends were trimmed by 6 bases and 0 bases, with 17 bases remaining between them. The CDR3 sequence: CSVHHVLNPNYGYTF. CDR3 in DNA: TGCAGCGTCCACCATGTCCTAAATCCTAACTATGGCTACACCTTC.

This chain connects TRBV9 to TRBJ1-6, with D hard to call. There are 12 residues in the CDR3. CDR1 and CDR2 (germline): SGDLS, YYNGEE. V lost 2 bases, J lost 6 bases, and 3 bases lay in between. The CDR3 region has the DNA TGTGCCAGCAGCGTCGTTAATTCACCCCTCCACTTT. As protein: CASSVVNSPLHF.